The clone carrying this TCR beta chain was counted many times. The antigen remains unidentified. This entry is derived from a study of neurological immune-mediated disorders. General study points: Expansion of TCR clones was greatest in HTLV-1-associated myelopathy and smallest in multiple sclerosis, where it fell below that of healthy controls.

The ends were cut back, 6 bases at V and 5 bases at J, with 11 bases in the middle. This CDR3 is 12 amino acids long. The germline V gene encodes CDR1 SGHRS and CDR2 YFSETQ. A single record per CDR3 protein comes from TCRdb applying MiXCR to the 5' RACE reads. The sample carries approximately 60,000 distinct CDR3 sequences, around 4.2% recorded once. The TCR comes from a man aged 50-59 years with multiple sclerosis. The chain combines TRBV5-1 with TRBJ2-5, with no clear D. Sequencing was performed on PBMCs. CDR3 bases: TGCGCCAGCACCGGGCTAGGGGAGACCCAGTACTTC. This sequence encodes CASTGLGETQYF.